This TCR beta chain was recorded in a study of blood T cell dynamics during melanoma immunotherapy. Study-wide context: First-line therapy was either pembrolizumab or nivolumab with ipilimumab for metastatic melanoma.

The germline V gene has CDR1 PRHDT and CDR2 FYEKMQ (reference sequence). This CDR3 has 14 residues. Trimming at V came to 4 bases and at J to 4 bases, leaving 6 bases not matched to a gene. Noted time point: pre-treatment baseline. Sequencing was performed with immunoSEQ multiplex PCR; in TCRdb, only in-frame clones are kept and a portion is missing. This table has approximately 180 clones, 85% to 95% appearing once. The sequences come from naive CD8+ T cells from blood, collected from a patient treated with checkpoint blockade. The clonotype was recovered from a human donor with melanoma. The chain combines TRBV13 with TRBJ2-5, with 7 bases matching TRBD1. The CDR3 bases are TGTGCCAGCAGCTCTAACAGGGGTGGAGAGACCCAGTACTTC. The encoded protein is CASSSNRGGETQYF.